A selection of T cell receptor delta chains follows, all from one sample in a study of Vδ1+ human thymocytes. TCRdb called clones from the multiplex PCR reads again using CATT. This table holds about 50,000 delta-chain clones, more than 12% found once. Sequencing input: Vdelta1+ gamma-delta thymocytes from the thymus. The receptors come from a girl less than two years old who had congenital heart surgery. Both conserved end residues are part of each CDR3. The order of the fields is clone size, D gene, V gene, J gene, CDR3 protein, CDR3 DNA. D genes are given only for firm matches. A clone size is listed for some rows: how often the clone was seen (once, few, many), or a class if it is expanded.

>few|-|TRDV1|TRDJ1
CALGERLYSMYTDKLIF
TGTGCTCTTGGGGAACGTCTATACTCCATGTACACCGATAAACTCATCTTT
>-|TRDD3|TRDV1|TRDJ1
CALGELLGGSRTDKLIF
TGTGCTCTTGGGGAACTACTAGGGGGATCCCGCACCGATAAACTCATCTTT
>-|-|TRDV1|TRDJ1
CALRIPSYQVVLGILATDKLIF
TGTGCTCTCCGCATCCCTTCCTATCAGGTAGTACTGGGGATCCTGGCCACCGATAAACTCATCTTT
>-|TRDD3|TRAV29/DV5|TRDJ1
CAASWRGPLRLLGDKLIF
TGTGCAGCAAGCTGGCGGGGTCCGCTAAGGTTACTGGGGGATAAACTCATCTTT
>few|TRDD3|TRDV1|TRDJ1
CALGGLRGWGIRAKYTDKLIF
TGTGCTCTTGGGGGTCTCCGAGGCTGGGGGATACGAGCGAAGTACACCGATAAACTCATCTTT
>-|TRDD3|TRDV2|TRDJ1
CACDNSCNGGSYKLIF
TGTGCCTGTGACAATTCCTGCAACGGGGGATCGTATAAACTCATCTTT
>-|TRDD3|TRDV2|TRDJ3
CACESRRMYWGIRGSWDTRQMFF
TGTGCCTGTGAATCACGGCGAATGTACTGGGGGATACGGGGCTCCTGGGACACCCGACAGATGTTTTTC
>-|-|TRDV1|TRDJ1
CALGERGPTWGNNSNTDKLIF
TGTGCTCTTGGGGAACGTGGCCCTACGTGGGGAAACAACTCCAACACCGATAAACTCATCTTT
>few|TRDD3|TRDV1|TRDJ1
CALGRPFQTVLGDVAPYTDKLIF
TGTGCTCTTGGGAGGCCGTTCCAGACCGTACTGGGGGATGTAGCTCCGTACACCGATAAACTCATCTTT
>few|TRDD2|TRDV1|TRDJ1
CALGELWPSYTYWSQSYTDKLIF
TGTGCTCTTGGGGAACTATGGCCTTCCTACACGTACTGGTCCCAGTCGTACACCGATAAACTCATCTTT
>few|TRDD3|TRDV1|TRDJ1
CALGERRGSTGGYKAYTDKLIF
TGTGCTCTTGGGGAACGAAGAGGATCTACTGGGGGATACAAAGCTTACACCGATAAACTCATCTTT